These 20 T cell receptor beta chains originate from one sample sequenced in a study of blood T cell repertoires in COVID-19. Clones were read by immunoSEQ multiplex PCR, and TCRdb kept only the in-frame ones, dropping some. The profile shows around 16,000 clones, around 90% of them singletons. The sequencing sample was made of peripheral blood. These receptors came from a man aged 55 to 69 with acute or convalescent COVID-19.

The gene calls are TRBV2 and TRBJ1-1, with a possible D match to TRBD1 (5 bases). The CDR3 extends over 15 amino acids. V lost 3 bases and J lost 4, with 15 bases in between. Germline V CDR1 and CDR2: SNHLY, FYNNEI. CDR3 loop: CASSEGPRAGTEAFF. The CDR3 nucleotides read TGTGCCAGCAGTGAGGGACCCCGAGCGGGCACTGAAGCTTTCTTT.

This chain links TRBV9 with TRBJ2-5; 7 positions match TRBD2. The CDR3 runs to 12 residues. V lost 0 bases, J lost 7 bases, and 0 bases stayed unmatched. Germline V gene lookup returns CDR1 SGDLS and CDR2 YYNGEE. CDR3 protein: CASSVGGGTQYF. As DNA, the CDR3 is TGTGCCAGCAGCGTAGGGGGGGGGACCCAGTACTTC.

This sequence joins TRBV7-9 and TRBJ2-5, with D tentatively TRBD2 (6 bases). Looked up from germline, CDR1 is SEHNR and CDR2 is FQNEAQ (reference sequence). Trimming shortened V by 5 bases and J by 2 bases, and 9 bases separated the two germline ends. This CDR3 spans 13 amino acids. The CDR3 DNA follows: TGTGCCAGCAGCCAGGGAGGTCAAGAGACCCAGTACTTC. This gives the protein CASSQGGQETQYF.

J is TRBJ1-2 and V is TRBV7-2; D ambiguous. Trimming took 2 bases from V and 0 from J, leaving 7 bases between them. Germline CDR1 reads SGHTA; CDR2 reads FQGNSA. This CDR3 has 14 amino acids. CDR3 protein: CASSLSTANYGYTF. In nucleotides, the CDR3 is TGTGCCAGCAGCTTATCAACAGCTAACTATGGCTACACCTTC.

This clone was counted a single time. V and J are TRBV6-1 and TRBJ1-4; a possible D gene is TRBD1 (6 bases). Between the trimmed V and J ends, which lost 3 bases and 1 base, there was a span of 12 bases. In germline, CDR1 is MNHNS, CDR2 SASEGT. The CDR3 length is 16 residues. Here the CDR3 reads CASSDRDTLTNEKLFF. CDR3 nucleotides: TGTGCCAGCAGTGACCGGGACACCCTAACTAATGAAAAACTGTTTTTT.

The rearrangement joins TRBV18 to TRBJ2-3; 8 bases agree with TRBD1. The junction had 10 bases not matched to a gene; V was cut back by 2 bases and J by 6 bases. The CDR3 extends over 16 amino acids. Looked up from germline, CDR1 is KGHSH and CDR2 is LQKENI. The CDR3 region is CASSPYVAGGADTQYF. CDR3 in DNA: TGTGCCAGCTCACCATACGTCGCAGGGGGCGCGGATACGCAGTATTTT.

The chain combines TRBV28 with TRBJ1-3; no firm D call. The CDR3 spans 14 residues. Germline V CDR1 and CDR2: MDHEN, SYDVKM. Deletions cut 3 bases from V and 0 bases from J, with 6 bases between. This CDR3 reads CASSLGNSGNTIYF. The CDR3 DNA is TGTGCCAGCAGTTTGGGCAACTCTGGAAACACCATATATTTT.

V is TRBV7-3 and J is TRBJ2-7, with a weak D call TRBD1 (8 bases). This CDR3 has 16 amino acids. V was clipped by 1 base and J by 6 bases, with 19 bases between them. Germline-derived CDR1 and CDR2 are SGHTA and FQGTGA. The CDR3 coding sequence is TGTGCCAGCAGCTTAAAAGGACAGGGAGGGGGATCCGAGCAGTACTTC. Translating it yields CASSLKGQGGGSEQYF.

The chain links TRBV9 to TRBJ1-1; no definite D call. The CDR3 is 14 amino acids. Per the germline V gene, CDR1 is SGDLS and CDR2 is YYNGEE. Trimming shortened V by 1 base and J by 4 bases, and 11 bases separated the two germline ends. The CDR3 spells CASSVQSDITEAFF. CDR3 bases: TGTGCCAGCAGCGTACAATCCGACATCACTGAAGCTTTCTTT.

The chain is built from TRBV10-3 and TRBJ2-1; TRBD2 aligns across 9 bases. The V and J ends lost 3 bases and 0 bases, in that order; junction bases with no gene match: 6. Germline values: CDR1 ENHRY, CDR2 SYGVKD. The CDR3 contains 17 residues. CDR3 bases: TGTGCCATCAGTGATTCCAATAGCGGGAGCTCCTACAATGAGCAGTTCTTC. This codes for CAISDSNSGSSYNEQFF.

The CDR3 loop reads CASKDGSPNTGELFF. CDR3 DNA: TGCGCCAGCAAGGACGGGAGCCCTAACACCGGGGAGCTGTTTTTT. V usage is TRBV5-1 and J usage is TRBJ2-2; a possible D gene is TRBD2 (6 bases). The CDR3 runs to 15 residues. Germline V gene data show CDR1 as SGHRS and CDR2 as YFSETQ. V was cut by 6 bases and J by 2 bases, with 14 bases left in between.

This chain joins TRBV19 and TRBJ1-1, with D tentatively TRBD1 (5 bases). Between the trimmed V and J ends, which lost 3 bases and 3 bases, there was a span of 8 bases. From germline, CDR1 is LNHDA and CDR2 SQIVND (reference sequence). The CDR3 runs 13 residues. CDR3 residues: CASSIGGDTEAFF. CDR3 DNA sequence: TGTGCCAGTAGTATCGGGGGGGACACTGAAGCTTTCTTT.

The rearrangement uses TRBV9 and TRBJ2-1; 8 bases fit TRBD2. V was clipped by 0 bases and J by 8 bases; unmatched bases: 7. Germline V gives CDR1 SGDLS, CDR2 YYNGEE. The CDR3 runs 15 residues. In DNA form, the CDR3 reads TGTGCCAGCAGCGTAGTTGAGCGGGAGACCGATGAGCAGTTCTTC. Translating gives CASSVVERETDEQFF.

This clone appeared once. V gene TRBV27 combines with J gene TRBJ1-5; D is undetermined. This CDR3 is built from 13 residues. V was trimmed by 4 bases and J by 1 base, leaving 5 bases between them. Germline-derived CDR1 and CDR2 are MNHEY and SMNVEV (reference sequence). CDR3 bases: TGTGCCAGCAGTTCTAGCAGCAATCAGCCCCAGCATTTT. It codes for CASSSSSNQPQHF.

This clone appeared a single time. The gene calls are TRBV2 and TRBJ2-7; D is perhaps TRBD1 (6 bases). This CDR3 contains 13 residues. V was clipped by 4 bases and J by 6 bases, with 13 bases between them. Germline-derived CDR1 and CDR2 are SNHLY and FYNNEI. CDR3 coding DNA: TGTGCCAGCAGTGCTCAACAGGGAACCGAGCAGTACTTC. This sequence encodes CASSAQQGTEQYF.

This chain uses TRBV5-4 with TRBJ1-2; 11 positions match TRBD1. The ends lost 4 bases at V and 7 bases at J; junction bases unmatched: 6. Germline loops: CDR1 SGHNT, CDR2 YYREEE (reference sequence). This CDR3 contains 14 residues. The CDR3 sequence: CASSPGQGASGYTF. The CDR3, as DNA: TGTGCCAGCAGCCCCGGACAGGGGGCGAGTGGCTACACCTTC. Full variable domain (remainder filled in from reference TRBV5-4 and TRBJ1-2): ETGVTQSPTHLIKTRGQQVTLRCSSQSGHNTVSWYQQALGQGPQFIFQYYREEENGRGNFPPRFSGLQFPNYSSELNVNALELDDSALYLCASSPGQGASGYTFGSGTRLTVV.

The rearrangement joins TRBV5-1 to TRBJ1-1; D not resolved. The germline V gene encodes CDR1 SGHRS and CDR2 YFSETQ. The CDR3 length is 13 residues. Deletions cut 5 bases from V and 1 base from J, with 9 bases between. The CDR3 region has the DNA TGCGCCAGCAGTCGCCAGAAGAACACTGAAGCTTTCTTT. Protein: CASSRQKNTEAFF.

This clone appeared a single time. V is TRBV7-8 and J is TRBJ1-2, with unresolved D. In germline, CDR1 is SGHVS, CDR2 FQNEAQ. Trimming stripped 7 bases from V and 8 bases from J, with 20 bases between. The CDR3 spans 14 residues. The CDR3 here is CASTPPPVSRGYTF. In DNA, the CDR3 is TGTGCCAGCACCCCCCCGCCGGTCTCGAGGGGCTACACCTTC.

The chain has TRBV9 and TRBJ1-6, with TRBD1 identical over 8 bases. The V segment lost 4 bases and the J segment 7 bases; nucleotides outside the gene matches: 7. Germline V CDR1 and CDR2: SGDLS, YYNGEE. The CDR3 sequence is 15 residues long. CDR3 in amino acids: CASSIGTGSNSPLHF. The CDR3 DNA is TGTGCCAGCAGCATAGGGACAGGTTCGAATTCACCCCTCCACTTT.

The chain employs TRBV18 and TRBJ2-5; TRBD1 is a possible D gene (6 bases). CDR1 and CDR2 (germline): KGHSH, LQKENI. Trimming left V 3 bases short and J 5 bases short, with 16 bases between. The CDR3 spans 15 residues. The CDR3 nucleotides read TGTGCCAGCTCACCGGGGGCAGGACGGCGGGAGACCCAGTACTTC. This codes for CASSPGAGRRETQYF.